This entry lists 7 T cell receptor beta chains sequenced from one sample in a study of blood T cell repertoires in COVID-19. Clones were sequenced by immunoSEQ multiplex PCR, and TCRdb holds only the in-frame ones, with some missing. The table records about 180,000 clones, 85% to 90% of them present only once. The sample was peripheral blood. These receptors came from a man in his 70s with active or convalescent COVID-19.

This clone was counted between two and nine times. This sequence joins TRBV12-3 or TRBV12-4 and TRBJ1-1, with D perhaps matching TRBD1 (5 bases). V was clipped by 3 bases and J by 3 bases, with 8 bases between them. The length of the CDR3 is 13 residues. In DNA, the CDR3 is TGTGCCAGCAGTTTGAGACAGTACACTGAAGCTTTCTTT. It yields the protein CASSLRQYTEAFF.

The V call is TRBV5-1, the J call TRBJ1-2; no firm D call. V lost 1 base, J lost 8 bases, and 15 bases lay in between. Germline CDR1 SGHRS, CDR2 YFSETQ. The CDR3 has 14 amino acids. This CDR3 reads CASSLREGGYGYTF. The CDR3 nucleotides read TGCGCCAGCAGCTTGAGAGAGGGAGGGTACGGCTACACCTTC.

The chain has TRBV5-1 and TRBJ2-2, with TRBD2 matching over 7 bases. J was trimmed by 2 bases and V by 7 bases; bases with no gene match: 8. The germline CDR1 and CDR2 sequences are SGHRS and YFSETQ. The CDR3 has 15 residues. CDR3 bases: TGCGCCAGCTCACTAGCGACTGATAACACCGGGGAGCTGTTTTTT. Translated: CASSLATDNTGELFF.

The V call is TRBV19, the J call TRBJ1-2; 10 bases line up with TRBD1. This CDR3 contains 14 residues. The germline CDR1 and CDR2 sequences are LNHDA and SQIVND (reference sequence). V was clipped by 5 bases and J by 5 bases; unmatched bases: 5. The CDR3 DNA sequence: TGTGCCAGTAGTGACAGGGGGCAGGGGTATGGCTACACCTTC. Translated: CASSDRGQGYGYTF.

The CDR3 DNA is TGTGCCAGCAGCTTCTTCCAGGGGGATTCACCCCTCCACTTT. Residues: CASSFFQGDSPLHF. The chain is built from TRBV7-2 and TRBJ1-6, with 7 bases matching TRBD1. The CDR3 has 14 residues. Germline V gives CDR1 SGHTA, CDR2 FQGNSA. The V gene end was trimmed by 3 bases and the J gene end by 8 bases; junction bases not matched to a gene: 4.

The V and J genes are TRBV18 and TRBJ1-2; D uncertain. Trimming left V 2 bases short and J 0 bases short, with 16 bases between. Germline loops: CDR1 KGHSH, CDR2 LQKENI. There are 17 residues in the CDR3. Here the CDR3 DNA reads TGTGCCAGCTCACCAACAGTGGCAACCATCGCTAACTATGGCTACACCTTC. Translated, it gives CASSPTVATIANYGYTF. The variable domain in full, with the rest retrieved from reference TRBV18 and TRBJ1-2, is NAGVMQNPRHLVRRRGQEARLRCSPMKGHSHVYWYRQLPEEGLKFMVYLQKENIIDESGMPKERFSAEFPKEGPSILRIQQVVRGDSAAYFCASSPTVATIANYGYTFGSGTRLTVV.

The V and J genes are TRBV18 and TRBJ1-4, with D uncertain. Germline-derived CDR1 and CDR2 are KGHSH and LQKENI. This CDR3 has 14 amino acids. V was pared by 6 bases and J by 4 bases, with 12 bases between. CDR3 protein: CASSHKRGNEKLFF. CDR3 nucleotide sequence: TGTGCCAGCTCTCACAAACGGGGTAATGAAAAACTGTTTTTT. Together with reference TRBV18 and TRBJ1-4, the CDR3 gives the full variable domain: NAGVMQNPRHLVRRRGQEARLRCSPMKGHSHVYWYRQLPEEGLKFMVYLQKENIIDESGMPKERFSAEFPKEGPSILRIQQVVRGDSAAYFCASSHKRGNEKLFFGSGTQLSVL.